This TCR beta chain was identified during a study of response to subunit inactivated influenza vaccine. Study-wide results and caveats: The authors offered the suggestion that each seasonal influenza vaccination recruits few new T cells.

There are a few counts of this clonotype. As yet, its antigen is unknown. One junction end disagrees with the germline gene, perhaps due to a read error. TCRdb ran MiXCR on the RT-PCR reads and lists one entry per CDR3 protein. The sample records just under 250,000 distinct CDR3 sequences, less than 15% being singletons. Sequenced material: non-naive T cells sorted from PBMCs, taken roughly 15 days before vaccination. This TCR derives from a middle-aged man who received an inactivated influenza vaccine.

CDR3: CASSRDSPPYWNTNFF. CDR3 bases: TGTGCCAGCAGCCGCGACTCTCCTCCGTATTGGAATACCAACTTCTTC. The chain carries TRBV3-1 and TRBJ2-5; D is unresolved. The V gene's germline CDR1 is LGHDT and CDR2 YNNKEL (reference sequence). The CDR3 is 16 amino acids.